The present T cell receptor beta chain was sequenced within a study of OX40 agonist ivuxolimab in advanced cancers. Background on the study: While on treatment, patients had intravenous ivuxolimab at 0.01 to 10 mg/kg every 2 weeks. Prior therapy, whether anti-PD-1, anti-PD-L1 or anti-CTLA-4, was allowed, and more than 35% had some. General study findings and limits: Among the lowest peripheral clonal expansion occurred in 0.1-3.0 mg/kg partial responders. CD4+ T cells averaged fewer expanded clones than CD8+ T cells.

To note about this clone: The target antigen is unknown.

Sequencing was performed with immunoSEQ multiplex PCR; in TCRdb, only in-frame clones are kept and a portion is missing. The sample holds fewer than 65,000 clones; 85% to 90% are singletons and the top ten take around 4.8%. The CDR3 consists of 16 residues. The rearrangement joins TRBV1 to TRBJ2-3; the DNA was not used to check the table's D call, TRBD2. TRBV1 is flagged as a pseudogene. The sample was CD4+ or CD8+ T cells sorted from blood, taken in a trial of the OX40 agonist ivuxolimab. The sequence derives from an adult with an advanced solid tumor such as melanoma, head and neck, liver or kidney cancer. The CDR3: CTSSQRTTSGPDTQYF. DNA for the CDR3: TGCACCAGCAGCCAACGTACCACTAGCGGTCCGGATACGCAGTATTTT.